This T cell receptor beta chain stems from a study of T-cell reconstitution after alpha-beta-depleted transplantation in children. For TCRbeta, the library was prepared with unique molecular identifiers. MiXCR was run by TCRdb on the PCR reads, yielding one entry per CDR3 protein. The sample shows 400,000 to 500,000 distinct CDR3 sequences, roughly 10% of them seen only once. Trimming took 2 bases from V and 6 from J; bases not matched to a gene: 6. In germline, CDR1 is MNHEY, CDR2 SVGAGI. The CDR3 runs 15 residues. This clonotype was seen more than once but under ten times. The sequenced sample was PBMCs from the stem cell graft donor, obtained from the stem cell graft. The TCR was taken from a human donor who donated a stem cell graft to a child with acute myeloid leukemia. The rearrangement uses TRBV6-5 and TRBJ2-4; TRBD1 aligns across 8 bases. The DNA for the CDR3 is TGTGCCAGCAGTTACGAGCCCGGACAGGGAAACATTCAGTACTTC. Encoded protein: CASSYEPGQGNIQYF.